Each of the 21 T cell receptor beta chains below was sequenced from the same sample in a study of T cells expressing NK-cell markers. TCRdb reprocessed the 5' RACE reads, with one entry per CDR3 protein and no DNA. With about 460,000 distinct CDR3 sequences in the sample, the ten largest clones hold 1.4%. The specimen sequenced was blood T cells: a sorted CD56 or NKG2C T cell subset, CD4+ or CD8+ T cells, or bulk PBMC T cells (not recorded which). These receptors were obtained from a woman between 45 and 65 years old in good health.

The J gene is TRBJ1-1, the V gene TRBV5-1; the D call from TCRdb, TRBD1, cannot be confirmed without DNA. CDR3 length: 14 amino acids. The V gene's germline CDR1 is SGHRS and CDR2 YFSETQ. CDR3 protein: CASSLGNPPAEAFF.

The chain's CDR3 is CASSELKPLATSYNEQFF. The chain carries TRBV2 and TRBJ2-1; TCRdb's assignment of TRBD1 cannot be checked, as there is no DNA. The V gene's germline CDR1 is SNHLY and CDR2 FYNNEI. The CDR3 is 18 residues long. Variable domain in full (rest from reference TRBV2 and TRBJ2-1): EPEVTQTPSHQVTQMGQEVILRCVPISNHLYFYWYRQILGQKVEFLVSFYNNEISEKSEIFDDQFSVERPDGSNFTLKIRSTKLEDSAMYFCASSELKPLATSYNEQFFGPGTRLTVL.

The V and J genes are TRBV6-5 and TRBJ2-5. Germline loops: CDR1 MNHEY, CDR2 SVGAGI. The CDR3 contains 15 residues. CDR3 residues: CASSYSLAVQETQYF.

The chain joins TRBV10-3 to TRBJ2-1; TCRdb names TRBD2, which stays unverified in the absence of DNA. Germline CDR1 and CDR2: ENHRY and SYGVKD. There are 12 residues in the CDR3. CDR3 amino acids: CAIMGEGNEQFF.

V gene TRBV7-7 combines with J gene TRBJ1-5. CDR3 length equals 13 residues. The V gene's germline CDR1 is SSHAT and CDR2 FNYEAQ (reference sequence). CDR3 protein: CASTGLYNQPQHF. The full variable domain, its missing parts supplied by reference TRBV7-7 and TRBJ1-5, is GAGVSQSPRYKVTKRGQDVTLRCDPISSHATLYWYQQALGQGPEFLTYFNYEAQPDKSGLPSDRFSAERPEGSISTLTIQRTEQRDSAMYRCASTGLYNQPQHFGDGTRLSIL.

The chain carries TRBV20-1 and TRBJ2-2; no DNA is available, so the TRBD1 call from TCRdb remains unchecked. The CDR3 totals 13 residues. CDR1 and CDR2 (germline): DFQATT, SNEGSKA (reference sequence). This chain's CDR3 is CSAGTEITGELFF.

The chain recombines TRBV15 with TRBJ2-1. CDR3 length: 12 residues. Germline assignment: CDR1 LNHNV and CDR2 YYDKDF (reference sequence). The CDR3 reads CATSRVDNEQFF.

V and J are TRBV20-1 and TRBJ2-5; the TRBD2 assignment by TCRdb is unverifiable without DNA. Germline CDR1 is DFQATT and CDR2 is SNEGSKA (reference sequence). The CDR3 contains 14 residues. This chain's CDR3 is CSARGWREEETQYF.

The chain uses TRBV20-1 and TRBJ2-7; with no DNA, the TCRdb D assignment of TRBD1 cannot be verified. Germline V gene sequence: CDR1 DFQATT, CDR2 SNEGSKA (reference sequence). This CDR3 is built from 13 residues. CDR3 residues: CSATIGGLYEQYF.

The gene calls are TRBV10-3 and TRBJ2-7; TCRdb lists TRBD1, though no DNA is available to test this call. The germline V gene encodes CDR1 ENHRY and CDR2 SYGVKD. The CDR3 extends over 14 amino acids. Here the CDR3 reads CAISLRDRGYEQYF.

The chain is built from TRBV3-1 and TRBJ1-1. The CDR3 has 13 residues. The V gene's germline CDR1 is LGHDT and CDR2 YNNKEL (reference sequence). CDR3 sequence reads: CASSRMRDTEAFF. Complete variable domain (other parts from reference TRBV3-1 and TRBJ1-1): DTAVSQTPKYLVTQMGNDKSIKCEQNLGHDTMYWYKQDSKKFLKIMFSYNNKELIINETVPNRFSPKSPDKAHLNLHINSLELGDSAVYFCASSRMRDTEAFFGQGTRLTVV.

The CDR3 reads CASSRAQGRGETQYF. This chain links TRBV7-9 with TRBJ2-5; TCRdb lists TRBD1, though no DNA is available to test this call. CDR3 size: 15 residues. CDR1 and CDR2 from the germline V gene are SEHNR and FQNEAQ (reference sequence).

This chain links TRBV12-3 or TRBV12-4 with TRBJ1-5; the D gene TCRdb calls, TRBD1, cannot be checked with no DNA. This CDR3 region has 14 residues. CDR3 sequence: CASSLVGGLGPQHF.

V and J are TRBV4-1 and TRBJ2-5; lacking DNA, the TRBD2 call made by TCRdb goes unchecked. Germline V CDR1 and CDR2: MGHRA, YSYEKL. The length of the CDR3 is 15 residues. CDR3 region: CASTRLAGVQETQYF.

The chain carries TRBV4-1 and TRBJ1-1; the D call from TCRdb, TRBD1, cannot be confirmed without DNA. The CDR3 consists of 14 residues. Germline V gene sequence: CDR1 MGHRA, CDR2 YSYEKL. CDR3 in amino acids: CASSQRDRDGEAFF.

CDR3 protein: CASSLSGGADTQYF. The chain couples TRBV11-2 to TRBJ2-3; as DNA is missing, the TRBD1 call by TCRdb cannot be tested. This CDR3 comprises 14 residues. Germline V gene sequence: CDR1 SGHAT, CDR2 FQNNGV. The variable domain in full, with the rest retrieved from reference TRBV11-2 and TRBJ2-3, is EAGVAQSPRYKIIEKRQSVAFWCNPISGHATLYWYQQILGQGPKLLIQFQNNGVVDDSQLPKDRFSAERLKGVDSTLKIQPAKLEDSAVYLCASSLSGGADTQYFGPGTRLTVL.

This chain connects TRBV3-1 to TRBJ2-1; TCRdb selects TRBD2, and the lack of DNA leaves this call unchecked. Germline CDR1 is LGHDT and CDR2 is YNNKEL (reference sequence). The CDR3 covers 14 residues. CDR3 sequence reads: CASSQGLSGAEQFF.

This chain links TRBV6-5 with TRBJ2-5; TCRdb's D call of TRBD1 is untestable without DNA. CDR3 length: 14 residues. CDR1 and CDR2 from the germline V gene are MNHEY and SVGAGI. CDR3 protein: CASSYSWTEKTQYF.

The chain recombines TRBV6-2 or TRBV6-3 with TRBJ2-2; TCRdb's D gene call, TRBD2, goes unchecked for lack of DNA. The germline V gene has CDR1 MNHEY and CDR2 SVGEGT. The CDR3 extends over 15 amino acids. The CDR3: CASSLLAGSAGELFF.

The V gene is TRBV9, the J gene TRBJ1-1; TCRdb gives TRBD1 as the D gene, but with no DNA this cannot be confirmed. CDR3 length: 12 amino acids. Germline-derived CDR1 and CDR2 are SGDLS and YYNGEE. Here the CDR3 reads CASSSQAGEAFF. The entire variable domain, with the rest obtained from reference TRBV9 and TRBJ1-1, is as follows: DSGVTQTPKHLITATGQRVTLRCSPRSGDLSVYWYQQSLDQGLQFLIQYYNGEERAKGNILERFSAQQFPDLHSELNLSSLELGDSALYFCASSSQAGEAFFGQGTRLTVV.

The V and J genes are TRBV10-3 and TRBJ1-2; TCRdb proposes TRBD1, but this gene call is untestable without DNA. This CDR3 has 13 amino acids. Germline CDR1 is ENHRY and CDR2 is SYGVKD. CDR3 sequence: CAIRPTGDYGYTF.